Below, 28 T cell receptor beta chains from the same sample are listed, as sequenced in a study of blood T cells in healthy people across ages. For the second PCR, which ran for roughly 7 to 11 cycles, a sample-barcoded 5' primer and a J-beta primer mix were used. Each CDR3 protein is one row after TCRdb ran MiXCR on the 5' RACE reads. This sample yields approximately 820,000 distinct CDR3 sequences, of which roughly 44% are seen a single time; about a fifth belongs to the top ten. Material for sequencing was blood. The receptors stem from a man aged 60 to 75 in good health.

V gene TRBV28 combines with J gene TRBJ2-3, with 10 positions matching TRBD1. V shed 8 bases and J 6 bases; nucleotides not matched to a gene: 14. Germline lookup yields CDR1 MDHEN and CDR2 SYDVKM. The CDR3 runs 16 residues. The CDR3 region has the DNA TGTGCCAGCCAGACCGCTCCGGGACAGGGGCCGGATACGCAGTATTTT. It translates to CASQTAPGQGPDTQYF.

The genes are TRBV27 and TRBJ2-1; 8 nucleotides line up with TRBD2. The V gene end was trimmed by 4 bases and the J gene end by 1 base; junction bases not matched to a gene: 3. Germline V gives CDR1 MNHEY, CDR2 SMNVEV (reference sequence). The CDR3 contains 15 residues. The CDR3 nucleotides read TGTGCCAGCAGTTCCGGGGGGGATTCCTACAATGAGCAGTTCTTC. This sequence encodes CASSSGGDSYNEQFF.

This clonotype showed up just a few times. The CDR3 sequence is CSARDASTPVRNEQFF. Here the CDR3 DNA reads TGCAGTGCTAGAGATGCCTCTACTCCCGTTCGCAATGAGCAGTTCTTC. The gene calls are TRBV20-1 and TRBJ2-1; D ambiguous. In germline, CDR1 is DFQATT, CDR2 SNEGSKA (reference sequence). This CDR3 comprises 16 residues. V lost 0 bases and J 6 bases, leaving 18 bases between the germline ends.

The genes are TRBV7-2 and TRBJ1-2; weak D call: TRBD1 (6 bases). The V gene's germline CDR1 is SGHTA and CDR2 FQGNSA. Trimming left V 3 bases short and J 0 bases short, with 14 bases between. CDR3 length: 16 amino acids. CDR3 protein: CASSLAAGTSNYGYTF. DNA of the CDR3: TGTGCCAGCAGCTTGGCCGCCGGGACATCTAACTATGGCTACACCTTC.

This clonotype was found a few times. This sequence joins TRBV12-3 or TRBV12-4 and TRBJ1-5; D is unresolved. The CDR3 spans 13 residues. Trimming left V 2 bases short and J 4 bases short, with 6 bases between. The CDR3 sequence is CASSLYENQPQHF. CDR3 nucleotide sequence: TGTGCCAGCAGTTTATACGAGAATCAGCCCCAGCATTTT.

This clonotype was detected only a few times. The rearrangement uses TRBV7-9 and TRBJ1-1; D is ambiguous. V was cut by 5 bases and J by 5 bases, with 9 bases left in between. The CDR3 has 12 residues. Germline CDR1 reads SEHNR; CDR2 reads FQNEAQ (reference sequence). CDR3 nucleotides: TGTGCCAGCAGCCCCCTTTTAACTGAAGCTTTCTTT. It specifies CASSPLLTEAFF.

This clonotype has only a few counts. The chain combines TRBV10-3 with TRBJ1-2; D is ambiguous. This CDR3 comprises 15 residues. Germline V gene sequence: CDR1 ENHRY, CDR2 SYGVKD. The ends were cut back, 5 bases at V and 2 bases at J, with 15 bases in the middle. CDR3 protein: CAISSGSNRNYGYTF. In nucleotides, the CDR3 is TGTGCCATCAGTTCTGGTTCGAACCGGAACTATGGCTACACCTTC.

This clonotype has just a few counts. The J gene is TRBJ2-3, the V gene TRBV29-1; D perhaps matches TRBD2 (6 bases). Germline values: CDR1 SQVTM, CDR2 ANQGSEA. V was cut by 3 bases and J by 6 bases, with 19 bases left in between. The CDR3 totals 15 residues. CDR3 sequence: CSVEGWTTQKDTQYF. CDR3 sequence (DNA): TGCAGCGTTGAGGGCTGGACTACCCAAAAGGATACGCAGTATTTT.

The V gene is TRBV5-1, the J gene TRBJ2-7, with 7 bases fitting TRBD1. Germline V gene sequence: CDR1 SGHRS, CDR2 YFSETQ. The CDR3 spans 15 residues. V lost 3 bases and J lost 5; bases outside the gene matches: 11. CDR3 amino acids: CASSWGTAHSDEQYF. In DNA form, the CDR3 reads TGCGCCAGCAGCTGGGGGACAGCTCATTCCGACGAGCAGTACTTC.

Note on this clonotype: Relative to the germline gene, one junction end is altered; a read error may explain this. CDR3 coding DNA: TGTACCAGCAGTTTTCTCGGGGCCAAAAACATTCAGTACTTC. This codes for CTSSFLGAKNIQYF. The chain employs TRBV27 and TRBJ2-4; D gene unclear. This CDR3 contains 14 residues. Germline CDR1 and CDR2: MNHEY and SMNVEV (reference sequence).

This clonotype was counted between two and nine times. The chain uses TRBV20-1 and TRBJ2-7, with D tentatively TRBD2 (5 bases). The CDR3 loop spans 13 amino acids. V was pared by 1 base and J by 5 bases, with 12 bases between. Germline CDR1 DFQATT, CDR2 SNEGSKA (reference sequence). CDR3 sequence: CSARGPSSNEQYF. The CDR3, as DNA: TGCAGTGCTAGAGGTCCTAGCTCAAACGAGCAGTACTTC.

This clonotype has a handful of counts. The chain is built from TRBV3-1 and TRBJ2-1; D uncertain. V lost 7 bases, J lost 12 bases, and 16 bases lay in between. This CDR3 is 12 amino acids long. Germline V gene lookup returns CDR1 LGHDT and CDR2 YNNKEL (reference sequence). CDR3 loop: CASTTSGSGQFF. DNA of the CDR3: TGTGCCAGCACCACCTCAGGATCGGGGCAGTTCTTC.

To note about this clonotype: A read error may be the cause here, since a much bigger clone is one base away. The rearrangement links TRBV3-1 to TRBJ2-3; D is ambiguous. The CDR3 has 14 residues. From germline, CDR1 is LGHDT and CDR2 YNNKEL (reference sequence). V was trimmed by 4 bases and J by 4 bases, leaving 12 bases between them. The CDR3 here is CASSPLVRADTQYF. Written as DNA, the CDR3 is TGTGCCAGCAGCCCCTTGGTTAGGGCAGATACGCAGTATTTT.

CDR3 residues: CATSDPRGGAIHEQFF. The CDR3 DNA is TGTGCCACCAGTGATCCGAGGGGGGGGGCAATCCATGAGCAGTTCTTC. This chain links TRBV24-1 with TRBJ2-1; tentatively, D is TRBD2 (7 bases). Germline-derived CDR1 and CDR2 are KGHDR and SFDVKD. V lost 3 bases, J lost 8 bases, and 19 bases lay in between. The CDR3 length is 16 residues.

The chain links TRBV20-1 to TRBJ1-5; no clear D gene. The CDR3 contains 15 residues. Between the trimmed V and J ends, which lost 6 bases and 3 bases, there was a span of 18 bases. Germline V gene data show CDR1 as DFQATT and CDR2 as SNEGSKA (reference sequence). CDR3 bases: TGCAGTGCCACTCCACCCAGCGGGATCAATCAGCCCCAGCATTTT. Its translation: CSATPPSGINQPQHF.

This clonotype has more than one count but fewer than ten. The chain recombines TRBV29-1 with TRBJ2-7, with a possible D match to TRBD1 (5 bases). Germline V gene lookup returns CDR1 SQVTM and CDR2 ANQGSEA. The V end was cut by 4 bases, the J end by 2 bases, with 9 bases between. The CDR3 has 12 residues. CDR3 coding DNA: TGCAGCGTTGTAGGACACACCTACGAGCAGTACTTC. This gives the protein CSVVGHTYEQYF.

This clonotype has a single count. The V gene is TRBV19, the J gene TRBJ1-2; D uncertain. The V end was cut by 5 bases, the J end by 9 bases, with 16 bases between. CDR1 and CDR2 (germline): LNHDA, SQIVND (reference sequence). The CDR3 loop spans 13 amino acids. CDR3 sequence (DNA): TGTGCCAGTAGTCCTCATCAGGACTGGCGCTACACCTTC. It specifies CASSPHQDWRYTF.

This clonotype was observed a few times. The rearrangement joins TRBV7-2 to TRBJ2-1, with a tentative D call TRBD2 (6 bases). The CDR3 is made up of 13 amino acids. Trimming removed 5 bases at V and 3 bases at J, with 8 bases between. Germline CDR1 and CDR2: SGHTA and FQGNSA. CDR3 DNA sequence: TGTGCCAGCAGCCGTAGCGGCTACAATGAGCAGTTCTTC. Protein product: CASSRSGYNEQFF.

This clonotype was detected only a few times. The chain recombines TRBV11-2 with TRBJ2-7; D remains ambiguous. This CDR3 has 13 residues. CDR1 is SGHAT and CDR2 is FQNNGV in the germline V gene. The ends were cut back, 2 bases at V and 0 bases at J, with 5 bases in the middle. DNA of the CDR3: TGTGCCAGCAGCTTACAAAACTCCTACGAGCAGTACTTC. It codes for CASSLQNSYEQYF.

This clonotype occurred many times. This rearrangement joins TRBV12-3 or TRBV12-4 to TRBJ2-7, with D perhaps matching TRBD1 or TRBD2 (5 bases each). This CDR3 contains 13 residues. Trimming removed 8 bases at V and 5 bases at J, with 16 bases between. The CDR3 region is CASPPERGHEQYF. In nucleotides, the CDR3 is TGTGCCAGCCCCCCAGAGAGGGGTCACGAGCAGTACTTC.

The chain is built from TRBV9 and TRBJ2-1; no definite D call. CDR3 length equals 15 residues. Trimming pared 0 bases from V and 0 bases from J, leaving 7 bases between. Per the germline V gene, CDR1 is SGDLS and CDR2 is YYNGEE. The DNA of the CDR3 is TGTGCCAGCAGCGTAGCGGACGCCTCCTACAATGAGCAGTTCTTC. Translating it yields CASSVADASYNEQFF.

The CDR3 is CASRWTSEGYNEQFF. In DNA form, the CDR3 reads TGCGCCAGCAGATGGACTAGCGAGGGCTACAATGAGCAGTTCTTC. This chain uses TRBV5-1 with TRBJ2-1; 9 nucleotides align to TRBD2. J gave up 3 bases and V 5 bases, and 6 bases lay outside the gene matches. The CDR3 sequence is 15 residues long. Per germline, CDR1 SGHRS and CDR2 YFSETQ.

In DNA, the CDR3 is TGTGCCAGCAGCTTAGAAACCAGTTCCTACGAGCAGTACTTC. Translation gives CASSLETSSYEQYF. The chain joins TRBV7-2 to TRBJ2-7; D uncertain. Germline assignment: CDR1 SGHTA and CDR2 FQGNSA. The length of the CDR3 is 14 residues. Trimming removed 1 base at V and 1 base at J, with 8 bases between.

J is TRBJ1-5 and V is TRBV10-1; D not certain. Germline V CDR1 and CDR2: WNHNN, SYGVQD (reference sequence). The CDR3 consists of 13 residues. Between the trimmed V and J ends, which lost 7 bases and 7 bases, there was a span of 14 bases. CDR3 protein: CASTRPGRQPQHF. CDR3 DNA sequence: TGCGCCAGCACTCGACCGGGTCGGCAGCCCCAGCATTTT.

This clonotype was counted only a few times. CDR3 protein: CSARETTEAFF. Written as DNA, the CDR3 is TGCAGTGCTAGAGAGACGACTGAAGCTTTCTTT. The V gene is TRBV20-1, the J gene TRBJ1-1; no reliable D call. Germline assignment: CDR1 DFQATT and CDR2 SNEGSKA (reference sequence). There are 11 residues in the CDR3. Trimming stripped 0 bases from V and 5 bases from J, with 4 bases between.

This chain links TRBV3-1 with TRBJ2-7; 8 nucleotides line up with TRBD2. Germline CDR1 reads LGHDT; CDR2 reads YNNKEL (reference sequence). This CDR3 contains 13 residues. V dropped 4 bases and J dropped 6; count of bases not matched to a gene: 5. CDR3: CASSPGGEFEQYF. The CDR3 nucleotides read TGTGCCAGCAGCCCGGGAGGGGAATTCGAGCAGTACTTC.

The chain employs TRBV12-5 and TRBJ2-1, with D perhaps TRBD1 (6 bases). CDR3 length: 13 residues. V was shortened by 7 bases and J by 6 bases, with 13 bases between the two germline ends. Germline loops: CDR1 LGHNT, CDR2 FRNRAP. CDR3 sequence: CASAMRGSNEQFF. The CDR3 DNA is TGTGCTAGTGCGATGAGGGGGAGCAATGAGCAGTTCTTC.

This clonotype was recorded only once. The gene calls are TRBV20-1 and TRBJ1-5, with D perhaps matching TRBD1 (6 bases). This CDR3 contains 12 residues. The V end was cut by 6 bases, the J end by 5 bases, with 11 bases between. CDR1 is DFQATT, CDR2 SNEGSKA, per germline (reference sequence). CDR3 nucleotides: TGCAGTGCCCACAGGGCAGATCAGCCCCAGCATTTT. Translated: CSAHRADQPQHF.